This T cell receptor beta chain emerged from a study of T cell repertoires in cytomegalovirus infection. Study-level points and caveats: The ex vivo response was dominated by HLA-C-restricted CMV-specific TCR beta clonotypes.

Points on this clonotype: What it binds is not known.

Each CDR3 protein gets one entry after TCRdb re-called the reads with MiXCR. The profile shows 250,000 to 300,000 distinct CDR3 sequences, about 25% of them singletons. V dropped 5 bases and J dropped 6; count of bases not matched to a gene: 9. CDR3 length equals 16 residues. Germline loops: CDR1 MNHNS, CDR2 SASEGT. The sequence came from a human donor in good health (CMV status not recorded). Some clones in this sample may be carry-over from other donors' samples. The gene calls are TRBV6-1 and TRBJ2-1, with TRBD2 matching 11 bases. The specimen sequenced was PBMCs. DNA for the CDR3: TGTGCCAGCAGTTCAACCGGGACTAGCGGCCCCAATGAGCAGTTCTTC. This gives the protein CASSSTGTSGPNEQFF.